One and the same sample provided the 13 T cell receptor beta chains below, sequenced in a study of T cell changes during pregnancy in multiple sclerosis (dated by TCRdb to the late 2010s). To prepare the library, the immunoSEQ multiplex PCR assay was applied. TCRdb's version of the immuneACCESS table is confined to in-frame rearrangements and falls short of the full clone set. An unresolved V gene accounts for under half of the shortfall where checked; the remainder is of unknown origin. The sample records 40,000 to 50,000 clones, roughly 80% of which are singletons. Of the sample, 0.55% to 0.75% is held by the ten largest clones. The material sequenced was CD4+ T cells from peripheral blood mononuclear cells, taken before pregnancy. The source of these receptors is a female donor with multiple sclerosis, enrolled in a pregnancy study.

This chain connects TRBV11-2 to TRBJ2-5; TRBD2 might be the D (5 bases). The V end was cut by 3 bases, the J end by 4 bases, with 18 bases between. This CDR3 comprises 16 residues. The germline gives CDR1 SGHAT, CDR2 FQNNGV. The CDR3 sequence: CASSLGARSAGETQYF. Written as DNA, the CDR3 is TGTGCCAGCAGCTTGGGAGCAAGGTCCGCGGGAGAGACCCAGTACTTC.

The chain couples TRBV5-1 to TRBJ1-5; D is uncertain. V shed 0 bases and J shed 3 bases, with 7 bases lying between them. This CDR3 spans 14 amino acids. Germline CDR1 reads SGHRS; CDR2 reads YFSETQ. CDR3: CASSLEGDNQPQHF. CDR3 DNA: TGCGCCAGCAGCTTGGAAGGAGACAATCAGCCCCAGCATTTT.

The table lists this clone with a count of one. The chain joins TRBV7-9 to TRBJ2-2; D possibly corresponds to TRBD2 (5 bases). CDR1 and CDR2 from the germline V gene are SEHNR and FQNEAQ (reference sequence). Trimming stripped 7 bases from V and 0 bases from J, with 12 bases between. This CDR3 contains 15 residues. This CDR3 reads CASNRGDANTGELFF. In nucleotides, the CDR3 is TGTGCCAGCAACCGGGGTGACGCGAACACCGGGGAGCTGTTTTTT.

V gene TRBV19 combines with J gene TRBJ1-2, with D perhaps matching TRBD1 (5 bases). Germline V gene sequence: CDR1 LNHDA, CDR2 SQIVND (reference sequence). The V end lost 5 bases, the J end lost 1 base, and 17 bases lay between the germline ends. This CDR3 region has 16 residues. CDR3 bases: TGTGCCAGTAGTCTTCCTGACAGTACCTTTAACTATGGCTACACCTTC. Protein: CASSLPDSTFNYGYTF.

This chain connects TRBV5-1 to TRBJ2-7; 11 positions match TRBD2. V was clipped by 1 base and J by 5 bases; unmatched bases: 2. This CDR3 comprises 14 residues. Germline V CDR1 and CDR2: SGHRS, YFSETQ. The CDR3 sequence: CASSLWGLADEQYF. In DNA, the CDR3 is TGCGCCAGCAGCTTGTGGGGACTAGCGGACGAGCAGTACTTC.

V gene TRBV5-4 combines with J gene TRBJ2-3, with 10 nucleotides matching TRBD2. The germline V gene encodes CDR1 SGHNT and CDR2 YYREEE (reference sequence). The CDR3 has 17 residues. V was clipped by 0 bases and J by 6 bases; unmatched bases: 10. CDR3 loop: CASSLGEAGGRWDTQYF. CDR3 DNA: TGTGCCAGCAGCTTGGGGGAAGCGGGGGGGCGGTGGGATACGCAGTATTTT.

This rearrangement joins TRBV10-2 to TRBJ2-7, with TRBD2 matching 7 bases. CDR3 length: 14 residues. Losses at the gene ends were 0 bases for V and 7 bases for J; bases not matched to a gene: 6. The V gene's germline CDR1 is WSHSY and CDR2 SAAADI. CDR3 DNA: TGCGCCAGCAGTGAGTCGTTGTCAGCGGGGGAGCAGTACTTC. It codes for CASSESLSAGEQYF.

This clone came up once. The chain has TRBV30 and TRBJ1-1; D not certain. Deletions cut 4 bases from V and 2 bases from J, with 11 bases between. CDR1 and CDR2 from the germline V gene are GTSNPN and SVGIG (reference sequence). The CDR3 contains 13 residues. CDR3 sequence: CAWTYGFNTEAFF. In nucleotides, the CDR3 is TGTGCCTGGACCTACGGTTTTAACACTGAAGCTTTCTTT.

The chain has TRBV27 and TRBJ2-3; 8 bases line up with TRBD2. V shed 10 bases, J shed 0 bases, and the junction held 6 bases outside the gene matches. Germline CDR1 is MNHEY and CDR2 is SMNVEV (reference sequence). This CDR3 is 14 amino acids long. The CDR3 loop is CATATSVSTDTQYF. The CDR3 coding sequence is TGTGCCACCGCGACTAGCGTAAGCACAGATACGCAGTATTTT.

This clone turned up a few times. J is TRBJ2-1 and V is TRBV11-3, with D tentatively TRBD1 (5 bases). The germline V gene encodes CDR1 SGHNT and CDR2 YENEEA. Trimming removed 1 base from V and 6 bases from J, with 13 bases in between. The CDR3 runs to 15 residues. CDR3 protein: CASSLGVGVGNEQFF. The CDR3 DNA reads TGTGCCAGCAGCTTAGGGGTAGGGGTGGGCAATGAGCAGTTCTTC.

The CDR3 loop is CASSFHDSNSGYTF. In nucleotides, the CDR3 is TGTGCCAGCAGTTTTCATGACAGCAATAGTGGCTACACCTTC. V gene TRBV27 combines with J gene TRBJ1-2; the D gene is possibly TRBD1 (5 bases). The CDR3 runs to 14 residues. Germline V lookup: CDR1 MNHEY, CDR2 SMNVEV (reference sequence). Between the trimmed V and J ends, which lost 3 bases and 7 bases, there was a span of 15 bases.

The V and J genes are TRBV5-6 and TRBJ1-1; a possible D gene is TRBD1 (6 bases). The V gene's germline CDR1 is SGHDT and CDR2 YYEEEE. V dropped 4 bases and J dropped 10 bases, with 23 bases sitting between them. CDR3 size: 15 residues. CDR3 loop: CASSPGGGGHDRAFF. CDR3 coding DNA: TGTGCCAGCAGCCCGGGTGGCGGGGGACATGATCGAGCTTTCTTT.

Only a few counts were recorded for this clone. The CDR3 protein is CASSDAGDGQPQHF. For the CDR3, the DNA is TGCGCCAGCAGTGATGCAGGGGACGGCCAGCCCCAGCATTTT. The chain combines TRBV10-1 with TRBJ1-5, with D tentatively TRBD1 (6 bases). CDR3 length: 14 amino acids. V was trimmed by 3 bases and J by 7 bases, leaving 13 bases between them. The germline V gene encodes CDR1 WNHNN and CDR2 SYGVQD (reference sequence).